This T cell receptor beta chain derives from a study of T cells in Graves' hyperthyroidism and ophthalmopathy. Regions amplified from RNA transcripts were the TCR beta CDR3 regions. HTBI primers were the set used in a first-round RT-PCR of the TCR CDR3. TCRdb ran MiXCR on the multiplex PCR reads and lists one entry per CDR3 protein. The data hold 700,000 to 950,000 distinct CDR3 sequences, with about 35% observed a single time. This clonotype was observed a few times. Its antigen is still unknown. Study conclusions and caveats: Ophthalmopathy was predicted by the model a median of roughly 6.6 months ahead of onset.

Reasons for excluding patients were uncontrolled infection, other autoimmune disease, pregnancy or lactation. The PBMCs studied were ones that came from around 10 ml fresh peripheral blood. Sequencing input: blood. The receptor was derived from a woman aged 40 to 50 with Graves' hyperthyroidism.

The CDR3 loop is CSARDRTGATGYTF. CDR3 sequence (DNA): TGCAGTGCTAGAGATAGGACAGGGGCTACTGGCTACACCTTC. V usage is TRBV20-1 and J usage is TRBJ1-2; TRBD1 aligns across 9 bases. This CDR3 comprises 14 residues. The ends lost 0 bases at V and 7 bases at J; junction bases unmatched: 6. Per germline, CDR1 DFQATT and CDR2 SNEGSKA (reference sequence).